The sequence of this TCR beta chain was determined in a study of CD8 T cells in ankylosing spondylitis. This clonotype was counted ten times or more. What it binds is unknown. V gave up 7 bases and J gave up 3 bases; unmatched junction bases: 4. The CDR3 is made up of 15 amino acids. CDR1 and CDR2 (germline): SGHRS, YFSETQ. The study, taken as a whole, reports: Disease-linked clones were reportedly significantly enriched in matched ankylosing spondylitis synovial fluid. Peripheral blood held disease-linked clones only at relatively low frequency, and these were CD8+. Some motif variants were previously reported in reactive arthritis synovial fluid and blood. Characteristic of ankylosing spondylitis blood, it appeared, was a TCR beta motif comprising several highly homologous variants.

Using quantitative 5'-RACE with molecular barcodes, the authors made TCR beta libraries. TCRdb reprocessed the 5' RACE reads via MiXCR and lists one record per CDR3 protein. The sample includes 500,000 to 650,000 distinct CDR3 sequences, roughly 5% of them seen just once. Sequencing was performed on blood, either unsorted or a sorted T cell fraction (not recorded which). This chain uses TRBV5-1 with TRBJ2-3; 14 bases are a match to TRBD2. This clonotype was sampled from a male donor with ankylosing spondylitis. The DNA for the CDR3 is TGCGCCAGCCAGGGACTAGCGGGAGTAACAGATACGCAGTATTTT. Protein sequence: CASQGLAGVTDTQYF.